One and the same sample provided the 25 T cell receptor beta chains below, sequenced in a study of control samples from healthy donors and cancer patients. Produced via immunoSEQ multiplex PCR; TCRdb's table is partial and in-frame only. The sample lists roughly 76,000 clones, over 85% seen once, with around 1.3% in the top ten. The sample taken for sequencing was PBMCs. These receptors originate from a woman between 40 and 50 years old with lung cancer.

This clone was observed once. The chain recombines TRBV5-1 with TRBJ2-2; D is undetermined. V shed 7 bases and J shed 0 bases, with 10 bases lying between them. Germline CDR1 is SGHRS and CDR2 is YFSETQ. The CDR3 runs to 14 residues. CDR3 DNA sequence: TGCGCCAGCCTTTCAAGTCCGAACACCGGGGAGCTGTTTTTT. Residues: CASLSSPNTGELFF.

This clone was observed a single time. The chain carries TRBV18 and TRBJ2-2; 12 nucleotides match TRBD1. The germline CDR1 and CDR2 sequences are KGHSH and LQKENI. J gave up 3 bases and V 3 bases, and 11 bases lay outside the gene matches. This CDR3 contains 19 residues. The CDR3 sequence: CASSPVPGQGAGDTGELFF. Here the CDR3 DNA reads TGTGCCAGCTCACCCGTCCCGGGACAGGGGGCGGGCGACACCGGGGAGCTGTTTTTT.

The CDR3, as DNA: TGTGCCAGTAGTATAGATCCGCGGGGGGGATTCGGGGAGCTGTTTTTT. Translating it yields CASSIDPRGGFGELFF. V and J are TRBV19 and TRBJ2-2; 9 bases map to TRBD2. CDR1 and CDR2 (germline): LNHDA, SQIVND (reference sequence). J gave up 7 bases and V 0 bases, and 6 bases lay outside the gene matches. The CDR3 runs 16 residues.

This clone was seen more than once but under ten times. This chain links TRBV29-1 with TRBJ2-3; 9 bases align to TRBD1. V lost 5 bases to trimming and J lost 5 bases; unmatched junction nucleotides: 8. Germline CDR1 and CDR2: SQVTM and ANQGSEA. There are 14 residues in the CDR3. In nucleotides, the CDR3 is TGCAGCGTTTTGGACAGGGGCCTCGGAGATACGCAGTATTTT. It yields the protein CSVLDRGLGDTQYF.

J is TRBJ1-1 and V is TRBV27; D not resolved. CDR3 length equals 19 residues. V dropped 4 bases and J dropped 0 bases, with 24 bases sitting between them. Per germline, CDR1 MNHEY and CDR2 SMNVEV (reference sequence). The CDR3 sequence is CASSSWVITPLTLNTEAFF. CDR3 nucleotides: TGTGCCAGCAGTTCATGGGTCATAACCCCTTTGACGTTGAACACTGAAGCTTTCTTT.

The CDR3 protein is CATSDSDGPGSQYF. CDR3 nucleotides: TGTGCCACCAGTGATTCGGACGGGCCAGGGTCCCAGTACTTC. This chain uses TRBV24-1 with TRBJ2-5; D possibly corresponds to TRBD1 (5 bases). Germline CDR1 KGHDR, CDR2 SFDVKD. The CDR3 runs to 14 residues. V was shortened by 2 bases and J by 9 bases, with 15 bases between the two germline ends.

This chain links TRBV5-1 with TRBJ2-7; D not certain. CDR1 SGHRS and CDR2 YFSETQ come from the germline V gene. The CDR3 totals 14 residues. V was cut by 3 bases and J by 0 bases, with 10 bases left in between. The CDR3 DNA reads TGCGCCAGCAGCTCGCTGATCAGCTCCTACGAGCAGTACTTC. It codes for CASSSLISSYEQYF.

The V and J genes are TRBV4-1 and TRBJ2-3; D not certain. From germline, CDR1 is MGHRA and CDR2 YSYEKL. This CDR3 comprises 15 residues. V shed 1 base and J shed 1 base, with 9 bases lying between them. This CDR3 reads CASSQVYAGTDTQYF. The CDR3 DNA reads TGCGCCAGCAGCCAAGTCTATGCTGGCACAGATACGCAGTATTTT.

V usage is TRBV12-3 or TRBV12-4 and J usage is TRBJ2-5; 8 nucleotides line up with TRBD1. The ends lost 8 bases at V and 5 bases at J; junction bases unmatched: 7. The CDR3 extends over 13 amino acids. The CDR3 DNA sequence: TGTGCCAGCGGCTGGACAGGGTTCGAGACCCAGTACTTC. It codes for CASGWTGFETQYF.

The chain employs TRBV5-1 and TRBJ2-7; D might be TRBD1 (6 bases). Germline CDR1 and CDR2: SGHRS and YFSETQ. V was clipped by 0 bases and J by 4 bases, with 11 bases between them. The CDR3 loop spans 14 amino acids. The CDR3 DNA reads TGCGCCAGCAGCTTGGCAGGGGAAACGTACGAGCAGTACTTC. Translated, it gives CASSLAGETYEQYF. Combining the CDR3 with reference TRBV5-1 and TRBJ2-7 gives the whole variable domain KAGVTQTPRYLIKTRGQQVTLSCSPISGHRSVSWYQQTPGQGLQFLFEYFSETQRNKGNFPGRFSGRQFSNSRSEMNVSTLELGDSALYLCASSLAGETYEQYFGPGTRLTVT.

CDR3 sequence: CATSRVGRGGSLGINEQFF. CDR3 sequence (DNA): TGTGCCACCAGCAGAGTAGGGCGGGGGGGCTCTTTAGGGATCAATGAGCAGTTCTTC. The rearrangement joins TRBV15 to TRBJ2-1, with 9 bases lining up with TRBD2. This CDR3 spans 19 amino acids. Germline lookup yields CDR1 LNHNV and CDR2 YYDKDF (reference sequence). J gave up 6 bases and V 1 base, and 16 bases lay outside the gene matches.

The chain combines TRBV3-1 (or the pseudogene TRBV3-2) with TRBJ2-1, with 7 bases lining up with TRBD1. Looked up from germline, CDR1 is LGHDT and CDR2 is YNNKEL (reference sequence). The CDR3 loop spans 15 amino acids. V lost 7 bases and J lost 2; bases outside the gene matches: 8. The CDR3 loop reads CASTPRDRTYNEQFF. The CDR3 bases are TGTGCCAGCACCCCCCGGGACAGAACCTACAATGAGCAGTTCTTC.

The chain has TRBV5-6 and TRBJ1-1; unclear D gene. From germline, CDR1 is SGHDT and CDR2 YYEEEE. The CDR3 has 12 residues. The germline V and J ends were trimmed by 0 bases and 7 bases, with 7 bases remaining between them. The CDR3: CASSLAGNEAFF. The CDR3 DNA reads TGTGCCAGCAGCTTGGCAGGAAATGAAGCTTTCTTT.

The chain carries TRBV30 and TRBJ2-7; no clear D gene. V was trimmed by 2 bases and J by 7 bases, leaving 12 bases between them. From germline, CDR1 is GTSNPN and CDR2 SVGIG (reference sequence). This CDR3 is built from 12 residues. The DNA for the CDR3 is TGTGCCTGGAGTCGTTCCCCGTTTGAGCAGTACTTC. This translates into CAWSRSPFEQYF.

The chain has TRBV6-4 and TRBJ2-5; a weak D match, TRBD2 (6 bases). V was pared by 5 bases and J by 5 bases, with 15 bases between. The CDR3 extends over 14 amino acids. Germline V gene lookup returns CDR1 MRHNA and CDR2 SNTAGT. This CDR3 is CASSPEEGLETQYF. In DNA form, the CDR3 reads TGTGCCAGCAGTCCTGAGGAGGGGTTGGAGACCCAGTACTTC.

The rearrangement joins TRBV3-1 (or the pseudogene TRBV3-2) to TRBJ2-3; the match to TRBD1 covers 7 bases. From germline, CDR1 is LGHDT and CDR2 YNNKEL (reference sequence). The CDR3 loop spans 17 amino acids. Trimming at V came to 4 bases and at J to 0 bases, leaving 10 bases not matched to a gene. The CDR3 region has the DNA TGTGCCAGCAGCCTCCTCGGGACAGCCTCTAGCACAGATACGCAGTATTTT. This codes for CASSLLGTASSTDTQYF.

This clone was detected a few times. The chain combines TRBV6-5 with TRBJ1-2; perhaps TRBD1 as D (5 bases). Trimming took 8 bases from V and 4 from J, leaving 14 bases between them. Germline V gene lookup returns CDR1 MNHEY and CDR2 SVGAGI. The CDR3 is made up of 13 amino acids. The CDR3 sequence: CASRERQGYGYTF. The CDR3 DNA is TGTGCCAGCCGGGAGAGGCAGGGCTATGGCTACACCTTC.

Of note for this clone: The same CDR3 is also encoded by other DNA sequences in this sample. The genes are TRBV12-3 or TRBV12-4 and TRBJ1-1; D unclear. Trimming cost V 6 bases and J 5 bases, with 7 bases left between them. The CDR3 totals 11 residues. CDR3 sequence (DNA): TGTGCCAGCAGCCTCGGGACTGAAGCTTTCTTT. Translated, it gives CASSLGTEAFF.

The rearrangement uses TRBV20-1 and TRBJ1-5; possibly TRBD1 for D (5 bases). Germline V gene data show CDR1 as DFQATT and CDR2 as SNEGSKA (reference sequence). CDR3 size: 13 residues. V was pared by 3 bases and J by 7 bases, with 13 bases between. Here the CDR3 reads CSASSRSGQPQHF. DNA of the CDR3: TGCAGTGCTAGTAGCAGGTCAGGGCAGCCCCAGCATTTT.

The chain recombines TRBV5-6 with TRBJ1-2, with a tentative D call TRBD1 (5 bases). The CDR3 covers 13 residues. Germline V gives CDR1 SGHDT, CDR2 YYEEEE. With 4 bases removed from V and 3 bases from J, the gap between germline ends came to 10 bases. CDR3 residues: CASSLGTHYGYTF. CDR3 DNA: TGTGCCAGCAGCCTCGGGACCCACTATGGCTACACCTTC.

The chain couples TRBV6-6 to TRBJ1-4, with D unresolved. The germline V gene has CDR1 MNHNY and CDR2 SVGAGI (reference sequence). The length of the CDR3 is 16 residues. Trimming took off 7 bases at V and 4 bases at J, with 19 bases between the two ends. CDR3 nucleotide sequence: TGTGCCAGCAAAATCACGGTATACTTGGATAATGAAAAACTGTTTTTT. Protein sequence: CASKITVYLDNEKLFF.

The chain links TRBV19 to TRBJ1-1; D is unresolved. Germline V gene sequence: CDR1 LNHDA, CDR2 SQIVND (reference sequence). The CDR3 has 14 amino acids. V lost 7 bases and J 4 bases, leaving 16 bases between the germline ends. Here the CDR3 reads CASIGSSSGTEAFF. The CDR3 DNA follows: TGTGCCAGTATTGGATCGTCCTCGGGCACTGAAGCTTTCTTT.

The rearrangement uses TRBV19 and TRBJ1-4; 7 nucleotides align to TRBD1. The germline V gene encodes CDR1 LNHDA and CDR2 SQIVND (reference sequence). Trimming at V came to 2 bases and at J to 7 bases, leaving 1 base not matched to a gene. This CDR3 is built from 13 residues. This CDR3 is CASSITGVEKLFF. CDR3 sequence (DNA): TGTGCCAGTAGTATAACAGGGGTTGAAAAACTGTTTTTT.

CDR3 bases: TGTGCCAGCAGCTTAGCCGGGACAGGGCCCATTAATGAGCAGTTCTTC. Its protein is CASSLAGTGPINEQFF. The chain carries TRBV11-1 and TRBJ2-1; TRBD1 aligns across 9 bases. Germline lookup yields CDR1 SGHAT and CDR2 FQDESV (reference sequence). With 0 bases clipped from V and 7 bases from J, the junction kept 7 bases outside the gene matches. CDR3 length: 16 amino acids. Looking up the rest from reference TRBV11-1 and TRBJ2-1 gives the full variable domain: EAEVAQSPRYKITEKSQAVAFWCDPISGHATLYWYRQILGQGPELLVQFQDESVVDDSQLPKDRFSAERLKGVDSTLKIQPAELGDSAMYLCASSLAGTGPINEQFFGPGTRLTVL.

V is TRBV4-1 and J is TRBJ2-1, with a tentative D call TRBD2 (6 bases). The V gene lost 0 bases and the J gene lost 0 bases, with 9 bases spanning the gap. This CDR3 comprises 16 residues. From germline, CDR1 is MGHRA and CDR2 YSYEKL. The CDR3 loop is CASSQEGGSSYNEQFF. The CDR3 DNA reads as TGCGCCAGCAGCCAAGAGGGAGGTAGCTCCTACAATGAGCAGTTCTTC.